The 2 T cell receptor beta chains reported below all come from one sample, sequenced in a study of OX40 agonist ivuxolimab in advanced cancers. TCRdb keeps only in-frame clones here, not all; method: immunoSEQ multiplex PCR. The data show tens of thousands of clones, roughly 87% seen once. The specimen was CD4+ or CD8+ T cells sorted from blood, collected in a trial of the OX40 agonist ivuxolimab. All receptors derive from an adult with an advanced solid tumor such as melanoma, head and neck, liver or kidney cancer.

The chain employs TRBV5-1 and TRBJ1-5; 8 nucleotides line up with TRBD1. J lost 1 base, V lost 4 bases, and 4 bases had no gene match. This CDR3 spans 15 amino acids. CDR1 is SGHRS and CDR2 is YFSETQ in the germline V gene. This CDR3 reads CASSPGGQSNQPQHF. In DNA form, the CDR3 reads TGCGCCAGCAGCCCAGGGGGCCAGAGCAATCAGCCCCAGCATTTT.

This chain links TRBV6-5 with TRBJ1-1, with TRBD1 as a possible D gene (5 bases). The V gene lost 5 bases and the J gene lost 1 base, with 11 bases spanning the gap. This CDR3 spans 14 amino acids. Per germline, CDR1 MNHEY and CDR2 SVGAGI. The DNA of the CDR3 is TGTGCCAGCAGTGCATCGACAGCGAACACTGAAGCTTTCTTT. This codes for CASSASTANTEAFF.